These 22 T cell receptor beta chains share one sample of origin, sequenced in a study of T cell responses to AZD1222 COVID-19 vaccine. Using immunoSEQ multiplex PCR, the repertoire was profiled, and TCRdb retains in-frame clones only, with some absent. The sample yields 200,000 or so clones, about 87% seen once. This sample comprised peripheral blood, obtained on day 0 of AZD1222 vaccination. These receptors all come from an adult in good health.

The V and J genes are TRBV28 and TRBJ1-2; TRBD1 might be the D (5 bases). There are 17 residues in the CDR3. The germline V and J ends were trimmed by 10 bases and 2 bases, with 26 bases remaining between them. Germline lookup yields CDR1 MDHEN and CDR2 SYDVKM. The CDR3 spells CAILGRDRLNPNYGYTF. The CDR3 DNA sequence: TGTGCCATCCTTGGTAGGGACCGCCTCAATCCGAACTATGGCTACACCTTC.

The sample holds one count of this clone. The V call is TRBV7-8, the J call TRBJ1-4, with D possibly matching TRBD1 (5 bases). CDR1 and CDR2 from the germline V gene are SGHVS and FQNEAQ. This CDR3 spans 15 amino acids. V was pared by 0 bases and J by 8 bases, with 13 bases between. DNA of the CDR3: TGTGCCAGCAGCTTAGCAGCCAGGGTCGGAGAAAAACTGTTTTTT. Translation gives CASSLAARVGEKLFF.

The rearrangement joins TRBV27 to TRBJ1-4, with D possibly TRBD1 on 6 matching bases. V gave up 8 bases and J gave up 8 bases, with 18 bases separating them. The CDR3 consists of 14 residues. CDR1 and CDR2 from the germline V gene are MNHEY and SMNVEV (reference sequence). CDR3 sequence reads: CASAPQGPGEKLFF. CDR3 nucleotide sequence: TGTGCCAGCGCCCCCCAGGGGCCAGGGGAAAAACTGTTTTTT.

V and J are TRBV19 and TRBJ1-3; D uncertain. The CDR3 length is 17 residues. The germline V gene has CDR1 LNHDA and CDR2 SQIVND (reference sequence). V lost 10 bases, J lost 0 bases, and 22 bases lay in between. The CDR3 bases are TGTGCCACCACCTTCACAAACAGCGAGAGCTCTGGAAACACCATATATTTT. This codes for CATTFTNSESSGNTIYF.

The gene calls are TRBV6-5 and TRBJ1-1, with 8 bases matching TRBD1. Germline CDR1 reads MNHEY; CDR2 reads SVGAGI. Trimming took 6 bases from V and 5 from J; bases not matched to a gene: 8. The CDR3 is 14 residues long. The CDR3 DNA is TGTGCCAGCAGCGCGGGCAGGGGGCAAACTGAAGCTTTCTTT. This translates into CASSAGRGQTEAFF.

This CDR3 reads CASSQGANQPQHF. DNA for the CDR3: TGTGCCAGCAGCCAAGGGGCTAATCAGCCCCAGCATTTT. This chain connects TRBV3-1 (or the pseudogene TRBV3-2) to TRBJ1-5; D call uncertain. The CDR3 spans 13 residues. Germline V CDR1 and CDR2: LGHDT, YNNKEL (reference sequence). The V end was cut by 1 base, the J end by 4 bases, with 5 bases between.

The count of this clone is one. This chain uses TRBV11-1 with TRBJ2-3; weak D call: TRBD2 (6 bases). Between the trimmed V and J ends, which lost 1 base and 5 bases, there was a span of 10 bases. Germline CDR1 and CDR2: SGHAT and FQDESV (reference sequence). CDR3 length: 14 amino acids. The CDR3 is CASSLDGGEDTQYF. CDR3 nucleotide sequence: TGTGCCAGCAGCTTAGACGGGGGAGAAGATACGCAGTATTTT.

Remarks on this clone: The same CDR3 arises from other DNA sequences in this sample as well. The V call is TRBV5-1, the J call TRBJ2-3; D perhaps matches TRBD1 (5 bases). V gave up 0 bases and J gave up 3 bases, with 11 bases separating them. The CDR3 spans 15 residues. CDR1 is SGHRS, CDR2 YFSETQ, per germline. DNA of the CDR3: TGCGCCAGCAGCTTGGGGGCTTCAGGGACAGATACGCAGTATTTT. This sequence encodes CASSLGASGTDTQYF.

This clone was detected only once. The DNA for the CDR3 is TGCGCCAGCAGACTCGGGGGCCAGGACGAGCAGTACTTC. Translation: CASRLGGQDEQYF. This rearrangement joins TRBV10-2 to TRBJ2-7; D tentatively reads TRBD1 or TRBD2 (6 bases each). CDR1 WSHSY and CDR2 SAAADI come from the germline V gene. The CDR3 is 13 amino acids. V was shortened by 6 bases and J by 5 bases, with 14 bases between the two germline ends.

In DNA form, the CDR3 reads TGTGCCAGTAGTATGGGATTTTTCGAAAAACTGTTTTTT. Encoded protein: CASSMGFFEKLFF. V and J are TRBV19 and TRBJ1-4; D is unresolved. The CDR3 totals 13 residues. Germline CDR1 reads LNHDA; CDR2 reads SQIVND (reference sequence). Trimming shortened V by 3 bases and J by 8 bases, and 10 bases separated the two germline ends.

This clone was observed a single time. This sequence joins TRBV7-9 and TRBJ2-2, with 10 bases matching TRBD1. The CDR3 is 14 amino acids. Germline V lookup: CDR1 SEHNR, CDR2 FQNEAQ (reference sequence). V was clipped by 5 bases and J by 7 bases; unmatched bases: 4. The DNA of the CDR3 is TGTGCCAGCAGCCCCGGGACAGGGGTCGGGGAGCTGTTTTTT. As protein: CASSPGTGVGELFF.

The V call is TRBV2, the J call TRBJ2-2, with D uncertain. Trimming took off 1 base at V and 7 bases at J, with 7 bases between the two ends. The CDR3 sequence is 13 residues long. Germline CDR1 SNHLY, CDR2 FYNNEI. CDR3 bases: TGTGCCAGCAGTGAAGGGCTTTTCGGGGAGCTGTTTTTT. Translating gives CASSEGLFGELFF.

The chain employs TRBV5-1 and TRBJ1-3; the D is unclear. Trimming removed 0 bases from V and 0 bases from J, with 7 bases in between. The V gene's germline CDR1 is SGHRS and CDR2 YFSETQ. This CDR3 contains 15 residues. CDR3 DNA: TGCGCCAGCAGCTTGGGCCAGTTCTCTGGAAACACCATATATTTT. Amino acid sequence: CASSLGQFSGNTIYF.

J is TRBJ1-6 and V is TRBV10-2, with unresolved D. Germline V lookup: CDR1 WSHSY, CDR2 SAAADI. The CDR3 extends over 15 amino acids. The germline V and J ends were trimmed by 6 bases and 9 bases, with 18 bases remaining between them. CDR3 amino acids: CASSSPLEGGSPLHF. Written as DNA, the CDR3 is TGCGCCAGCAGCTCCCCTTTGGAGGGCGGTTCACCCCTCCACTTT.

The CDR3 nucleotides are TGCAGTGCTAGTCGAGGGGGTTCCCTTGGAAATGAGCAGTTCTTC. This sequence encodes CSASRGGSLGNEQFF. This chain links TRBV20-1 with TRBJ2-1; maybe TRBD1 (6 bases). Trimming took off 3 bases at V and 7 bases at J, with 19 bases between the two ends. Germline loops: CDR1 DFQATT, CDR2 SNEGSKA (reference sequence). This CDR3 contains 15 residues.

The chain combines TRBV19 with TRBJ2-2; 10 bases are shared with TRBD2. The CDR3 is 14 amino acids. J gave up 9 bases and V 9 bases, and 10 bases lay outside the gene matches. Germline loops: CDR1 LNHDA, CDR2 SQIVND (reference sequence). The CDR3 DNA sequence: TGTGCCAGCCAGTCCGGGACTAGCGCCCGGGAGCTGTTTTTT. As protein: CASQSGTSARELFF.

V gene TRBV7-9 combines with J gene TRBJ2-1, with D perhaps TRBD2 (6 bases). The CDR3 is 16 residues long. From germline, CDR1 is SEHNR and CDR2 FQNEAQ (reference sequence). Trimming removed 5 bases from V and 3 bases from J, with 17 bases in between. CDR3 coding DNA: TGTGCCAGCAGCCGATACTCGGGGCGGGACTACAATGAGCAGTTCTTC. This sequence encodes CASSRYSGRDYNEQFF. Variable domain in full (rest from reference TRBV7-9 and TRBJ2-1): DTGVSQNPRHKITKRGQNVTFRCDPISEHNRLYWYRQTLGQGPEFLTYFQNEAQLEKSRLLSDRFSAERPKGSFSTLEIQRTEQGDSAMYLCASSRYSGRDYNEQFFGPGTRLTVL.

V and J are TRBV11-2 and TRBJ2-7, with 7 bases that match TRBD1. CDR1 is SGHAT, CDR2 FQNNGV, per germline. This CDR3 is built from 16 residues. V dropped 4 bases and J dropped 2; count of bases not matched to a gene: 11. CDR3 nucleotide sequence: TGTGCCAGCAGCTACACCCTCGGGACAGTAACCTACGAGCAGTACTTC. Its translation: CASSYTLGTVTYEQYF.

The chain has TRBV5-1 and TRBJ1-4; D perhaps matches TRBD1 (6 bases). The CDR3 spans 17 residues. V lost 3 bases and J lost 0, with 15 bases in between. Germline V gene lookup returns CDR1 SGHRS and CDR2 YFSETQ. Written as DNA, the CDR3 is TGCGCCAGCAGCTATTACCCGGACAGTGCAACTAATGAAAAACTGTTTTTT. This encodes CASSYYPDSATNEKLFF. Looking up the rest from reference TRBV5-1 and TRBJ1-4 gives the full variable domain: KAGVTQTPRYLIKTRGQQVTLSCSPISGHRSVSWYQQTPGQGLQFLFEYFSETQRNKGNFPGRFSGRQFSNSRSEMNVSTLELGDSALYLCASSYYPDSATNEKLFFGSGTQLSVL.

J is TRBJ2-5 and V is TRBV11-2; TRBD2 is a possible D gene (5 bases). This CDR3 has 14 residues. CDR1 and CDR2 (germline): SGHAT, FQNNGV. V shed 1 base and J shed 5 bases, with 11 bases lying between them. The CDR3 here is CASSLGVRVETQYF. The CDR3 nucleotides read TGTGCCAGCAGCTTAGGGGTGCGGGTCGAGACCCAGTACTTC.

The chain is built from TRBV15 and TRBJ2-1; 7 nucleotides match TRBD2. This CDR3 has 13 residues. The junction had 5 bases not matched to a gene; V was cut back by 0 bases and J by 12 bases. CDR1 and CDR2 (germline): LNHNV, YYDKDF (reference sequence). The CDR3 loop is CATSRDRRERQFF. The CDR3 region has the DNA TGTGCCACCAGCAGAGATCGGCGGGAGCGGCAGTTCTTC.

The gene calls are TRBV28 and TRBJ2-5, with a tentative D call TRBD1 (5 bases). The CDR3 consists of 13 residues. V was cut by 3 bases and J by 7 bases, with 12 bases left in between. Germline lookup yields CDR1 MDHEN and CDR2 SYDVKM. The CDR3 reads CASSFGRASTQYF. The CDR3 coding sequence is TGTGCCAGCAGTTTCGGCAGGGCTTCGACCCAGTACTTC.